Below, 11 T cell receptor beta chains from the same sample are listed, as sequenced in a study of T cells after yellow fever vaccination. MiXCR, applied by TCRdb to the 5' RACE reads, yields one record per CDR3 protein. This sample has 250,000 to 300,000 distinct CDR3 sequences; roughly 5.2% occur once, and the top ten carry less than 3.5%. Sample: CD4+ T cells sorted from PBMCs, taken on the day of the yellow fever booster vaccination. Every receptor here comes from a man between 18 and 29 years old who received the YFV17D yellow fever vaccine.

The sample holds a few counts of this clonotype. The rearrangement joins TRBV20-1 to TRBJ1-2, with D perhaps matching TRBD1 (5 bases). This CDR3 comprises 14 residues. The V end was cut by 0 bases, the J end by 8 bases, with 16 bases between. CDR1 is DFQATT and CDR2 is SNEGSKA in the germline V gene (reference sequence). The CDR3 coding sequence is TGCAGTGCTAGAGAATCCGGATATTGGGGCGGCTACACCTTC. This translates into CSARESGYWGGYTF.

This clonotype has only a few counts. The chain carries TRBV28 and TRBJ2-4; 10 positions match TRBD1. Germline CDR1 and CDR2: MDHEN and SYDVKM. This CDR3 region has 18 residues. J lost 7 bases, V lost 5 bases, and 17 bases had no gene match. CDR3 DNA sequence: TGTGCCAGCAGTACTGAACCGAGGATACGGACAGGGGGGAACATTCAGTACTTC. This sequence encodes CASSTEPRIRTGGNIQYF.

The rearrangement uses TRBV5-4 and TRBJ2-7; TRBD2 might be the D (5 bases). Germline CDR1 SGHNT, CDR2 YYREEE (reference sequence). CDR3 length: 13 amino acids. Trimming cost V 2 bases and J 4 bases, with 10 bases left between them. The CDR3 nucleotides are TGTGCCAGCAGCTTCATAGGGAGTTACGAGCAGTACTTC. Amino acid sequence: CASSFIGSYEQYF.

The CDR3 sequence is CASTFSWDSAEAFF. The DNA of the CDR3 is TGTGCCAGCACCTTCTCCTGGGATTCGGCTGAAGCTTTCTTT. The genes are TRBV11-2 and TRBJ1-1, with D hard to call. The V and J ends lost 7 bases and 6 bases respectively, with 18 bases between them. The V gene's germline CDR1 is SGHAT and CDR2 FQNNGV. CDR3 length equals 14 residues.

CDR3 nucleotides: TGTGCCAGCAGCTTAGAAGGTGAGCCCCAGCATTTT. This gives the protein CASSLEGEPQHF. J is TRBJ1-5 and V is TRBV7-9; no firm D call. CDR1 is SEHNR and CDR2 is FQNEAQ in the germline V gene (reference sequence). The CDR3 extends over 12 amino acids. V was cut by 1 base and J by 8 bases, with 6 bases left in between.

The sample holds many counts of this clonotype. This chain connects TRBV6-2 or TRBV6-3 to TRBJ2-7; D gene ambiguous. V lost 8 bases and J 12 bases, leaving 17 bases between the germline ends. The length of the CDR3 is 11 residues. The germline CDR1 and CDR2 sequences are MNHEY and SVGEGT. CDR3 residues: CASGYGPTPYV. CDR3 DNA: TGTGCCAGCGGATACGGGCCGACACCGTACGTC.

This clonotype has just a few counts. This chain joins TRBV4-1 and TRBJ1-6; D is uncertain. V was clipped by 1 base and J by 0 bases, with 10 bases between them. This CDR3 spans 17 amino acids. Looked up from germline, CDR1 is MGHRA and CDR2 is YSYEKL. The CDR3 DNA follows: TGCGCCAGCAGCCAAGGATCGGCGAGCTCCTATAATTCACCCCTCCACTTT. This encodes CASSQGSASSYNSPLHF.

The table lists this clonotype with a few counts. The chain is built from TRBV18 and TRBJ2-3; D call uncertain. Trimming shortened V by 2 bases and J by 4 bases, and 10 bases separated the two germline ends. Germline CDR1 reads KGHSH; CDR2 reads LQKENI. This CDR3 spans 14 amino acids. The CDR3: CASSPFRDPDTQYF. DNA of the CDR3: TGTGCCAGCTCACCATTTAGGGATCCAGATACGCAGTATTTT.

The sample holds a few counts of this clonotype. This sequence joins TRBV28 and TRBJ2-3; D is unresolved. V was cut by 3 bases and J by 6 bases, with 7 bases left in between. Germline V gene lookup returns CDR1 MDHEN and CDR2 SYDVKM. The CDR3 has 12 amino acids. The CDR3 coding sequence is TGTGCCAGCAGTTTGCAGCACGATACGCAGTATTTT. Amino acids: CASSLQHDTQYF.

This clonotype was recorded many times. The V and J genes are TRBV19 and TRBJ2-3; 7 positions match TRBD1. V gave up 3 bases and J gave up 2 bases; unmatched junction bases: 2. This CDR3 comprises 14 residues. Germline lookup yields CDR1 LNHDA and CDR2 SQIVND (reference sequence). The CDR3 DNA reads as TGTGCCAGTAGTATCGGACAGGACACAGATACGCAGTATTTT. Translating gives CASSIGQDTDTQYF. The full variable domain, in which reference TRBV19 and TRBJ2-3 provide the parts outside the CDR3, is DGGITQSPKYLFRKEGQNVTLSCEQNLNHDAMYWYRQDPGQGLRLIYYSQIVNDFQKGDIAEGYSVSREKKESFPLTVTSAQKNPTAFYLCASSIGQDTDTQYFGPGTRLTVL.

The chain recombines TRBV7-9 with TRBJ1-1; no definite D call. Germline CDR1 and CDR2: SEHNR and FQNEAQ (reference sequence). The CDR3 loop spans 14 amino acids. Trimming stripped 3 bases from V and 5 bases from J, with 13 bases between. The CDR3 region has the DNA TGTGCCAGCAGCTTCCGGCAGCGAGGAACTGAAGCTTTCTTT. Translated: CASSFRQRGTEAFF.